In its sample, the clone carrying this T cell receptor beta chain was seen many times. No antigen is known for it. These data are taken from a study of T cell repertoires in cytomegalovirus infection. Study information: CMV infection plus the matching HLA type was flagged by public TCR beta signatures.

Study conclusions and caveats: Identification of carriers of CMV plus the relevant HLA was achieved through cumulative public TCR beta family frequency. HLA-C-restricted TCR beta clonotypes specific for CMV led the ex vivo response.

One entry per CDR3 protein, called by TCRdb with MiXCR from the reads. The table records 400,000 to 550,000 distinct CDR3 sequences, around 11% of them present only once. The CDR3 is made up of 14 amino acids. Germline V gives CDR1 SGHDT, CDR2 YYEEEE. V was clipped by 4 bases and J by 1 base, with 9 bases between them. Sequencing was performed on PBMCs. The rearrangement uses TRBV5-6 and TRBJ1-5; D unresolved. The TCR was taken from a human donor in good health (CMV status not recorded). Some clones in this sample may be carry-over from other donors' samples. The CDR3 reads CASSLAWSNQPQHF. The CDR3 nucleotides read TGTGCCAGCAGCCTAGCTTGGAGCAATCAGCCCCAGCATTTT.